The source of this T cell receptor (beta chain) is a study of cytomegalovirus exposure and HLA in healthy donors. Study-wide results and caveats: Many donors carried some public TCRs, although rarity characterized most TCR sequences. It was reported that the classifier diagnosed cytomegalovirus status with high specificity and sensitivity in both the original and validation cohorts.

The PCR contained 60 Vbeta and 13 Jbeta primers. TCRdb's table, derived via immunoSEQ multiplex PCR, lists solely in-frame clones and lacks some. There are about 76,000 clones in the sample; approximately 72% occur only once, and roughly 10% lies in the top ten. This clone appeared a single time. The antigen remains unidentified. Germline V CDR1 and CDR2: SNHLY, FYNNEI. V lost 6 bases and J lost 3; bases outside the gene matches: 3. This CDR3 has 14 residues. Nominally healthy donors provided the samples, though records likely missed some immune exposures. This rearrangement joins TRBV2 to TRBJ2-5, with 11 bases identical to TRBD1. Sequenced sample: PBMCs. The clonotype comes from a woman aged 40 to 55 in good health and CMV-seropositive. In DNA, the CDR3 is TGTGCCAGCAGCCGGGACAGGGGGGAAGAGACCCAGTACTTC. Translating gives CASSRDRGEETQYF.